This passage covers 7 T cell receptor beta chains from one sample sequenced in a study of patients and donors after allogeneic stem cell transplantation. TCRdb used MiXCR to reprocess the RT-PCR reads, holding one entry per CDR3 protein. This sample has under 30,000 distinct CDR3 sequences, with about 45% found just once. Sequenced: blood, either unsorted or a sorted T cell fraction (not recorded which). These receptor sequences come from a human donor who was either an allogeneic HSCT recipient or a stem cell or donor lymphocyte infusion donor (not recorded which). It is not recorded whose cells these are; they may come from a transplant donor.

This clonotype showed up just a few times. The chain joins TRBV21-1 to TRBJ1-2. TRBV21-1 has pseudogene status. This CDR3 region has 15 residues. The chain's CDR3 is CASSKDQSISGGYTF. CDR3 bases: TGTGCCAGCAGCAAAGATCAATCCATCAGTGGTGGCTACACCTTC.

This clonotype occurred a few times. The rearrangement uses TRBV9 and TRBJ2-7; 11 bases are a match to TRBD2. This CDR3 comprises 16 residues. Trimming removed 2 bases from V and 1 base from J; junction bases left unmatched: 5. Germline V gene sequence: CDR1 SGDLS, CDR2 YYNGEE. CDR3 DNA: TGTGCCAGCAGCGTTTCCGGGACTAGCGGTTCCTACGAGCAGTACTTC. Translated, it gives CASSVSGTSGSYEQYF.

The rearrangement joins TRBV2 to TRBJ1-1; 11 nucleotides match TRBD1. CDR3 length equals 15 residues. The trim removed 6 bases at V and 4 bases at J, leaving 7 bases unmatched. In germline, CDR1 is SNHLY, CDR2 FYNNEI. The CDR3 sequence: CASRLDRGRITEAFF. The CDR3 coding sequence is TGTGCCAGCAGACTGGACAGGGGGCGGATCACTGAAGCTTTCTTT.

This clonotype was observed at least ten times. The chain employs TRBV11-2 and TRBJ1-4; D is uncertain. V lost 0 bases, J lost 5 bases, and 1 base lay in between. CDR3 length: 12 residues. Germline V gene data show CDR1 as SGHAT and CDR2 as FQNNGV. The CDR3 loop reads CASSLDNEKLFF. The CDR3 DNA reads as TGTGCCAGCAGCTTAGACAATGAAAAACTGTTTTTT.

This clonotype occurred a few times. The gene calls are TRBV9 and TRBJ1-2, with D tentatively TRBD1 (5 bases). The CDR3 loop spans 13 amino acids. Germline V gene lookup returns CDR1 SGDLS and CDR2 YYNGEE. The ends were cut back, 0 bases at V and 7 bases at J, with 10 bases in the middle. CDR3 sequence (DNA): TGTGCCAGCAGCGTAGAAGGACATTTTGGCTACACCTTC. This codes for CASSVEGHFGYTF.

CDR3 in DNA: TGTGCCAGCAGCTGGGGTCGGGGGAGTCAGCCCCAGCATTTT. This codes for CASSWGRGSQPQHF. The V gene is TRBV2, the J gene TRBJ1-5; possible D gene TRBD1, 5 bases. The V end was cut by 6 bases, the J end by 6 bases, with 15 bases between. The CDR3 sequence is 14 residues long. Germline loops: CDR1 SNHLY, CDR2 FYNNEI.

This clonotype was recorded once. This chain joins TRBV5-1 and TRBJ2-5; D is unresolved. Germline assignment: CDR1 SGHRS and CDR2 YFSETQ. V was trimmed by 0 bases and J by 0 bases, leaving 6 bases between them. The CDR3 length is 14 residues. The chain's CDR3 is CASSLEQYQETQYF. The DNA for the CDR3 is TGCGCCAGCAGCTTGGAACAGTACCAAGAGACCCAGTACTTC.